This T cell receptor (beta chain) emerged from a study of vaccination effects on CD4 cells after COVID-19. Data came from immunoSEQ multiplex PCR; TCRdb stores just in-frame clones and leaves some out. Here the sample spans more than 50,000 clones, roughly 79% being singletons. A single count supports this clone. The antigen remains undetermined. The germline V and J ends were trimmed by 4 bases and 5 bases, with 17 bases remaining between them. There are 15 residues in the CDR3. Looked up from germline, CDR1 is LNHDA and CDR2 is SQIVND (reference sequence). Antigen-specific CD4+ T cells were expanded with viral peptide pools in the ViraFEST assay before sequencing. Following culture for about ten days, CD4+ T cells were isolated.

The sequenced sample was CD4+ T cells from PBMCs cultured with HCoV-229E spike peptides, obtained before COVID-19 vaccination. This rearrangement joins TRBV19 to TRBJ2-5; D is possibly TRBD2 (7 bases). This clonotype was obtained from a human donor who received a COVID-19 vaccine. The CDR3, as DNA: TGTGCCAGTAGTAGTAGGGGGGGGGCCGCGGAGACCCAGTACTTC. The encoded protein is CASSSRGGAAETQYF.